This T cell receptor beta chain was sequenced in a study of cytomegalovirus exposure and HLA in healthy donors. General study points: Other equally common chains were less clonally expanded than HLA-associated TCR beta chains, a later analysis showed. Later on, a genetic analysis was performed. It linked a missense variant in DCLRE1C with V- and J-gene trimming of TCR beta. A previous analysis found most TCR beta V segments productive roughly 90% or roughly 30% of the time.

PCR involved 60 Vbeta and 13 Jbeta primers. Clones were read by immunoSEQ multiplex PCR, and TCRdb kept only the in-frame ones, dropping some. This repertoire includes around 97,000 clones. The donors gave bone marrow, and they were healthy. In regard to this clone: Its antigen is unidentified.

V shed 6 bases and J shed 6 bases, with 18 bases lying between them. Germline values: CDR1 MNHEY, CDR2 SVGAGI. This CDR3 contains 14 residues. Specimen: PBMCs. The chain combines TRBV6-5 with TRBJ2-7; no reliable D call. The receptor was isolated from a man aged 35 to 55 in good health and CMV-seronegative. Written as DNA, the CDR3 is TGTGCCAGCAGAACTCGTCTAGGAGTAGGCGAGCAGTACTTC. It specifies CASRTRLGVGEQYF.